This T cell receptor beta chain comes out of a study of OX40 agonist ivuxolimab in advanced cancers. The wider study: Patients were roughly 81% male with ages about 23 to 79, mean 60.

General observations from the study: Specificity for antigen went undetermined in the expanded peripheral T cells.

Autoimmune disease history or systemic immunosuppression led to patients being barred. The repertoire was sequenced with immunoSEQ multiplex PCR; TCRdb's copy has only in-frame clones and lacks some. Of about 94,000 clones in the sample, 92% were seen once. From germline, CDR1 is MGHRA and CDR2 YSYEKL. The CDR3 runs 15 residues. V was pared by 0 bases and J by 7 bases, with 12 bases between. Concerning this clone itself: Its cognate antigen is unknown.

The chain links TRBV4-1 to TRBJ1-4; D possibly corresponds to TRBD1 (5 bases). The TCR originated in an adult with an advanced solid tumor such as melanoma, head and neck, liver or kidney cancer. The sequences come from CD4+ or CD8+ T cells sorted from blood, collected in a trial of the OX40 agonist ivuxolimab. CDR3 coding DNA: TGCGCCAGCAGCCAAGATCGGGGGATAGGTGAAAAACTGTTTTTT. This encodes CASSQDRGIGEKLFF.